This section outlines one T cell receptor beta chain sequence together with its context. Some clones are missing from TCRdb's copy, which holds only in-frame ones; the method was immunoSEQ multiplex PCR. The sample carries more than 300,000 clones, roughly 86% recorded once. This sample was taken from a study of Ad26.COV2.S vaccination and SARS-CoV-2 variants. Treatment reported: around 19 received Ad26.COV2.S at low or high dose, single or two shots; a few received placebo; per-sample allocation not given. Samples analyzed were those drawn on day 63 after the first vaccine or placebo injection. This sequence was found in a person between 18 and 60 years old who received the Ad26.COV2.S COVID-19 vaccine or a placebo. The specimen comprised peripheral blood, sampled in a trial of Ad26.COV2.S vaccine versus placebo.

The CDR3 region has the DNA TGTGCCAGCAGAGGGACAGGGAGGACTGAAGCTTTCTTT. Its translation: CASRGTGRTEAFF. The V and J genes are TRBV25-1 and TRBJ1-1, with 9 bases lining up with TRBD1. The germline V gene has CDR1 MGHDK and CDR2 SYGVNS. The V gene end was trimmed by 6 bases and the J gene end by 5 bases; junction bases not matched to a gene: 4. This CDR3 spans 13 amino acids.